The entry that follows covers one T cell receptor beta chain sequence. Its specificity is not known. This specimen comes from a study of cytomegalovirus exposure and HLA in healthy donors. Study details: Approximately 190 million T cells yielded some 100 million unique TCR beta sequences, as an earlier analysis found. Whole-study findings and limits: Later, TCR association rates were found to vary by HLA locus, highest for DRB1 and lowest for HLA-C. A later analysis linked a missense variant in DCLRE1C to the trimming of TCR beta V and J genes. Later on, an analysis tied approximately 15,000 TCR beta sequences to HLA alleles at 0.05 false discovery rate.

PCR used 60 Vbeta primers and 13 Jbeta primers. This table comes from immunoSEQ multiplex PCR, and its TCRdb copy is limited to in-frame clones, with some not included. This table has around 95,000 clones, approximately 79% appearing once. Trimming at V came to 5 bases and at J to 7 bases, leaving 6 bases not matched to a gene. Per the germline V gene, CDR1 is MNHEY and CDR2 is SVGAGI. This CDR3 contains 14 residues. The receptor was derived from a male donor in good health and CMV-seronegative. The chain combines TRBV6-5 with TRBJ2-7; 12 bases agree with TRBD1. Sequenced material: PBMCs. The CDR3 sequence: CASSKGQGALEQYF. CDR3 nucleotides: TGTGCCAGCAGTAAGGGACAGGGGGCGTTGGAGCAGTACTTC.